These 4 T cell receptor beta chains were all obtained from the same sample, sequenced in a study of PD-1 blockade in classical Hodgkin lymphoma. Brentuximab vedotin exposure varied, and every patient relapsed after autologous stem cell transplantation. TCRdb's copy holds only in-frame clones and misses some; the assay was immunoSEQ multiplex PCR. Among roughly 28,000 clones listed, around 84% were seen once. Sequencing was performed on peripheral blood mononuclear cells (PBMCs), taken before the second cycle of nivolumab. These receptors were collected from a human donor with classical Hodgkin lymphoma.

The chain links TRBV5-1 to TRBJ1-1; D is ambiguous. This CDR3 is 13 amino acids long. From germline, CDR1 is SGHRS and CDR2 YFSETQ. V was shortened by 1 base and J by 1 base, with 5 bases between the two germline ends. The CDR3 DNA reads TGCGCCAGCAGCTTGACGGGGAACACTGAAGCTTTCTTT. Residues: CASSLTGNTEAFF.

This chain links TRBV7-8 with TRBJ1-5; the D is unclear. The V gene lost 4 bases and the J gene lost 5 bases, with 9 bases spanning the gap. Looked up from germline, CDR1 is SGHVS and CDR2 is FQNEAQ. The CDR3 spans 13 residues. The CDR3 DNA reads TGTGCCAGCAGCTATGCCGCCGATCAGCCCCAGCATTTT. Translated: CASSYAADQPQHF.

V and J are TRBV27 and TRBJ1-5; the D is unclear. The ends were cut back, 5 bases at V and 5 bases at J, with 13 bases in the middle. CDR1 MNHEY and CDR2 SMNVEV come from the germline V gene (reference sequence). The CDR3 has 14 amino acids. The CDR3 loop is CASSPLPTDQPQHF. The CDR3 DNA reads TGTGCCAGCAGTCCTTTGCCCACCGATCAGCCCCAGCATTTT.

Remarks on this clone: At the DNA level, this CDR3 is encoded by other sequences in the same sample as well. J is TRBJ2-2 and V is TRBV4-3; no definite D call. The germline V and J ends were trimmed by 2 bases and 1 base, with 2 bases remaining between them. Germline V gene lookup returns CDR1 LGHNA and CDR2 YSLEER. The CDR3 has 13 amino acids. The CDR3 is CASSQWNTGELFF. CDR3 coding DNA: TGCGCCAGCAGCCAATGGAACACCGGGGAGCTGTTTTTT.